The rows below give T cell receptor beta chains drawn from one sample of a study of OX40 agonist ivuxolimab in advanced cancers. Clones were sequenced by immunoSEQ multiplex PCR, and TCRdb holds only the in-frame ones, with some missing. The profile shows over 50,000 clones, about four fifths of them singletons. Source: CD4+ or CD8+ T cells sorted from blood, taken in a trial of the OX40 agonist ivuxolimab. The receptors derive from an adult with an advanced solid tumor such as melanoma, head and neck, liver or kidney cancer. The CDR3 runs from the conserved cysteine through the conserved F or W. A D gene is named only where the DNA matches it firmly. Clone size is stated in some rows and not others, as once, few, many or a class when expanded.

clone_size: -
j_call: TRBJ2-5
v_call: TRBV10-3
d_call: TRBD1
cdr3_aa: CAISRDRAEQETQYF
cdr3_nt: TGTGCCATCAGTAGGGACAGGGCGGAACAAGAGACCCAGTACTTC

clone_size: -
j_call: TRBJ2-3
v_call: TRBV19
d_call: TRBD2
cdr3_aa: CASRVAGDSDTQYF
cdr3_nt: TGTGCCAGTAGGGTAGCGGGAGACTCGGATACGCAGTATTTT

clone_size: -
j_call: TRBJ1-1
v_call: TRBV29-1
d_call: TRBD1
cdr3_aa: CSGTQGNVGTEAFF
cdr3_nt: TGCAGCGGTACACAGGGGAATGTTGGGACTGAAGCTTTCTTT

clone_size: -
j_call: TRBJ2-2
v_call: TRBV23-1
d_call: -
cdr3_aa: CASGVEIGATGELFF
cdr3_nt: TGCGCCAGCGGAGTTGAGATTGGGGCGACGGGGGAGCTGTTTTTT

clone_size: many
j_call: TRBJ2-2
v_call: TRBV10-1
d_call: TRBD1
cdr3_aa: CASSPGTANTGELFF
cdr3_nt: TGCGCCAGCAGCCCCGGGACAGCGAACACCGGGGAGCTGTTTTTT

clone_size: -
j_call: TRBJ1-5
v_call: TRBV12-2
d_call: -
cdr3_aa: CASRYSRQGALCGGYQPQHF
cdr3_nt: TGTGCAAGTCGATATTCTCGACAGGGGGCGCTGTGTGGAGGATATCAGCCCCAGCATTTT

clone_size: -
j_call: TRBJ2-6
v_call: TRBV10-3
d_call: -
cdr3_aa: CAITSGQVISGANVLTF
cdr3_nt: TGTGCCATCACTTCTGGGCAGGTGATCTCTGGGGCCAACGTCCTGACTTTC

clone_size: -
j_call: TRBJ1-5
v_call: TRBV7-8
d_call: TRBD1
cdr3_aa: CASSLGDRGQPQHF
cdr3_nt: TGTGCCAGCAGCTTAGGGGACAGGGGTCAGCCCCAGCATTTT

clone_size: -
j_call: TRBJ2-7
v_call: TRBV6-6
d_call: -
cdr3_aa: CASGSGTAAYEQYF
cdr3_nt: TGTGCCAGCGGATCCGGGACTGCCGCCTACGAGCAGTACTTC

clone_size: -
j_call: TRBJ2-1
v_call: TRBV15
d_call: -
cdr3_aa: CATSRDRVPSNFF
cdr3_nt: TGTGCCACCAGCAGAGATAGGGTCCCGTCAAATTTCTTC